This T cell receptor beta chain is drawn from a study of human T cells and chemical hapten exposure. With V trimmed by 5 bases and J by 6 bases, 8 bases remained unmatched. The CDR3 runs 15 residues. CDR1 and CDR2 (germline): PRHDT, FYEKMQ (reference sequence). Time point specified: pre-sensitization, week 0. Regarding treatment: therapeutic diphenylcyclopropenone sensitization with weekly scalp DPC. This clonotype has more than one count but fewer than ten. TCRdb processed the RACE reads anew with MiXCR; each CDR3 protein has one entry. The table includes 45,000 to 60,000 distinct CDR3 sequences, roughly 9.9% detected once.

The sequence was collected from a woman aged 40 to 55 with alopecia areata. Some clones in this sample may be carry-over from other donors' samples. The material sequenced was whole blood, taken in connection with sensitization to the hapten diphenylcyclopropenone (DPC). The chain recombines TRBV13 with TRBJ2-1; 9 bases line up with TRBD1. This CDR3 is CASSTGQGYGNEQFF. CDR3 DNA sequence: TGTGCCAGCAGCACGGGACAGGGATACGGCAATGAGCAGTTCTTC. Supplemented by reference TRBV13 and TRBJ2-1, the full variable domain reads AAGVIQSPRHLIKEKRETATLKCYPIPRHDTVYWYQQGPGQDPQFLISFYEKMQSDKGSIPDRFSAQQFSDYHSELNMSSLELGDSALYFCASSTGQGYGNEQFFGPGTRLTVL.